This T cell receptor beta chain stems from a study of vaccination effects on CD4 cells after COVID-19. Whole-study results and caveats: Infection- and vaccine-induced clones contracted markedly late after vaccination. The study found that only 1 of 255 vaccine-induced clones from healthy vaccinees cross-reacted with common cold coronaviruses.

Germline values: CDR1 LGHNA, CDR2 YSLEER. CDR3 size: 17 residues. V dropped 1 base and J dropped 2; count of bases not matched to a gene: 9. Sequenced by immunoSEQ multiplex PCR; TCRdb stores in-frame clones only, minus some. The sample holds about 59,000 clones, under 80% seen once. A note on this clone: The antigen remains unidentified.

Within the ViraFEST assay, antigen-specific CD4+ T cells underwent expansion with viral peptide pools prior to sequencing. Having been cultured for ten to eleven days, the cells underwent CD4+ T cell isolation. The participants, recipients of two vaccine doses, got either BNT162b2 or mRNA-1273. With around 10 ug/ml peptides and around 10 IU/ml IL-2, over 1.5 million PBMC per well were cultured. The chain combines TRBV4-3 with TRBJ2-3; 7 bases align to TRBD2. Source: CD4+ T cells from PBMCs cultured with HCoV-OC43 spike peptides, taken after COVID-19 vaccination. Indicated subset: HCoV-OC43 spike overlapping peptide pool stimulation. The receptor comes from a human donor who received a COVID-19 vaccine. CDR3 in amino acids: CASSQVMASGPTDTQYF. The CDR3 nucleotides read TGCGCCAGCAGCCAAGTTATGGCTAGCGGCCCCACAGATACGCAGTATTTT.